A single sample gave rise to the 3 T cell receptor beta chains below, sequenced in a study of Ad26.COV2.S vaccination and SARS-CoV-2 variants. Produced via immunoSEQ multiplex PCR; TCRdb's table is partial and in-frame only. This table has some 290,000 clones, around four fifths appearing once. Treatment denoted: about 20 received Ad26.COV2.S at low or high dose, single or two shots; a few received placebo; per-sample allocation not given. The samples date from day 63 after the first vaccine or placebo injection. Sequences were derived from peripheral blood, sampled in a trial of Ad26.COV2.S vaccine versus placebo. The receptors stem from a person aged 18-60 years who received the Ad26.COV2.S COVID-19 vaccine or a placebo.

The chain uses TRBV3-1 (or the pseudogene TRBV3-2) and TRBJ1-1; D gene unclear. Per germline, CDR1 LGHDT and CDR2 YNNKEL (reference sequence). CDR3 length: 13 residues. The V end lost 6 bases, the J end lost 5 bases, and 13 bases lay between the germline ends. Here the CDR3 DNA reads TGTGCCAGCAGTTTCACCTTGGGGACTGAAGCTTTCTTT. This translates into CASSFTLGTEAFF.

The chain uses TRBV5-4 and TRBJ1-2; 7 bases match TRBD1. J gave up 6 bases and V 4 bases, and 12 bases lay outside the gene matches. The CDR3 consists of 15 residues. In germline, CDR1 is SGHNT, CDR2 YYREEE (reference sequence). For the CDR3, the DNA is TGTGCCAGCAGCACGAAGGGGGCCCTACTCCATGGCTACACCTTC. Its protein product is CASSTKGALLHGYTF.

The CDR3 here is CATSREGRQGTEAFF. CDR3 DNA sequence: TGTGCCACCAGCAGAGAGGGACGTCAGGGCACTGAAGCTTTCTTT. The rearrangement uses TRBV15 and TRBJ1-1, with a possible D match to TRBD1 (5 bases). The CDR3 sequence is 15 residues long. V was trimmed by 0 bases and J by 4 bases, leaving 12 bases between them. Germline-derived CDR1 and CDR2 are LNHNV and YYDKDF (reference sequence).